The clone carrying this T cell receptor beta chain was found a few times. Its specificity is not known. These data originate in a study of T cell repertoires in cytomegalovirus infection. TCRdb re-derived calls from the reads in MiXCR, one entry per CDR3 protein. The sample has around 300,000 distinct CDR3 sequences; less than 25% are singletons. Study results and limitations: Ex vivo, HLA-C-restricted CMV-specific TCR beta clonotypes prevailed over the rest of the response.

CDR1 and CDR2 (germline): KGHDR, SFDVKD. The V end was cut by 1 base, the J end by 1 base, with 19 bases between. The CDR3 consists of 19 residues. The J gene is TRBJ1-3, the V gene TRBV24-1, with D unresolved. Specimen: cultured PBMCs, collected from culture after CMV antigen stimulation. The TCR sequence derives from a human donor in good health (CMV status not recorded). Some clones in this sample may be carry-over from other donors' samples. The CDR3 bases are TGTGCCACCAGTGATTTCCCCCCGGGGAAACAACCATCTGGAAACACCATATATTTT. This codes for CATSDFPPGKQPSGNTIYF.